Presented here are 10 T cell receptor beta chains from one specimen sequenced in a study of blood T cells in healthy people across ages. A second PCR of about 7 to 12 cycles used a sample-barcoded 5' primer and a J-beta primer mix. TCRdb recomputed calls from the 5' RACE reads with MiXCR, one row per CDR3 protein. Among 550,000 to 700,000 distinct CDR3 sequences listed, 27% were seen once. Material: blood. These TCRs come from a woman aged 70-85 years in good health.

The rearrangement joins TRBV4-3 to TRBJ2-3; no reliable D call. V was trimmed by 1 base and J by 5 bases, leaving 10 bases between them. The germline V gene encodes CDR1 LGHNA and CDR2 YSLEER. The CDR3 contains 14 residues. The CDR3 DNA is TGCGCCAGCAGCCAAGTCGGTTCTATAGATACGCAGTATTTT. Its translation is CASSQVGSIDTQYF.

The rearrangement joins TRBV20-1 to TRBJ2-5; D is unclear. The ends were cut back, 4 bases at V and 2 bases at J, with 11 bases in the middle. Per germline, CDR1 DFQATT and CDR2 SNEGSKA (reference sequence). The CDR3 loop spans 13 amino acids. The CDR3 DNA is TGCAGTGCTAACGTGGGCTATCAAGAGACCCAGTACTTC. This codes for CSANVGYQETQYF.

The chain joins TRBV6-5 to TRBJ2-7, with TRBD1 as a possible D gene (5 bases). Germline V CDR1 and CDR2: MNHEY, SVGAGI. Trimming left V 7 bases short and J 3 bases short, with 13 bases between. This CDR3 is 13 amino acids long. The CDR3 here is CASTKGHNYEQYF. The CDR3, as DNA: TGTGCCAGCACTAAAGGACATAACTACGAGCAGTACTTC.

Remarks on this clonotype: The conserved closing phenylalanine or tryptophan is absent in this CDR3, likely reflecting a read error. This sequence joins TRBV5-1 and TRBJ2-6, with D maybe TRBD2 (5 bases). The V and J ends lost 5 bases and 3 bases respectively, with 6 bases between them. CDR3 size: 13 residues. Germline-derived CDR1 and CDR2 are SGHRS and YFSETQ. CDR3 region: CASRRDGANVLTY. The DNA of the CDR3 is TGCGCCAGCAGGAGGGATGGGGCCAACGTCCTGACTTAC.

The DNA of the CDR3 is TGTGCCAGCAGCGGTAGAACAGGGGGAACCTTAAAGACCCAGTACTTC. This translates into CASSGRTGGTLKTQYF. The chain carries TRBV2 and TRBJ2-5; TRBD1 aligns across 8 bases. CDR1 SNHLY and CDR2 FYNNEI come from the germline V gene. The CDR3 runs 16 residues. Losses at the gene ends were 6 bases for V and 6 bases for J; bases not matched to a gene: 15.

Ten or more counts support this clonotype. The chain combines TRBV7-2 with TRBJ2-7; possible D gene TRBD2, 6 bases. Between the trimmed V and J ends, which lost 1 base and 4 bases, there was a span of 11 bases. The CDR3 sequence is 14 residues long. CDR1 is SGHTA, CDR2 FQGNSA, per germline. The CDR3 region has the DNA TGTGCCAGCAGCTTAGGGGGAGGAGCTTACGAGCAGTACTTC. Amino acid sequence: CASSLGGGAYEQYF.

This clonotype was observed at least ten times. DNA for the CDR3: TGCAGTGCTAGAGGTAGTACTAGGCGGCAGTACTTC. This sequence encodes CSARGSTRRQYF. The genes are TRBV20-1 and TRBJ2-7; maybe TRBD2 (5 bases). Germline V lookup: CDR1 DFQATT, CDR2 SNEGSKA (reference sequence). The CDR3 is 12 residues long. V was pared by 1 base and J by 9 bases, with 13 bases between.

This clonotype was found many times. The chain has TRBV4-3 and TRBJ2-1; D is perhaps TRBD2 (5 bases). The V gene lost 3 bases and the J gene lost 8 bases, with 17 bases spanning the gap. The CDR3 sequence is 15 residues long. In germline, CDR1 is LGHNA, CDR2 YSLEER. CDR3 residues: CASSHFQSQADEQFF. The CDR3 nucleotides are TGCGCCAGCAGCCACTTCCAATCCCAAGCGGATGAGCAGTTCTTC.

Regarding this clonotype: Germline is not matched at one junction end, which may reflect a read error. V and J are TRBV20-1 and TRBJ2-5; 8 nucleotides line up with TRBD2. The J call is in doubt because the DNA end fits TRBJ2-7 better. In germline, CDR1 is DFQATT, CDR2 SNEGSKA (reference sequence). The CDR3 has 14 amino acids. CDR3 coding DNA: TGCAGCGCTAGAGCCGGGACTAGACCCTACGAGCAGTACTTC. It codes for CSARAGTRPYEQYF.

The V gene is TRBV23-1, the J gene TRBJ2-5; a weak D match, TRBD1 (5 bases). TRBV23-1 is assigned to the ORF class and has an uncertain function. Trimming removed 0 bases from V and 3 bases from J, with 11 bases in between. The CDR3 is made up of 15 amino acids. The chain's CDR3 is CASSQSIQAEETQYF. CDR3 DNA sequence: TGCGCCAGCAGTCAATCGATACAGGCGGAAGAGACCCAGTACTTC.